This T cell receptor beta chain was profiled in a study of shared clonotypes between healthy human individuals. At deep level, the assay was performed. Assay used: immunoSEQ multiplex PCR; TCRdb lists only in-frame clones, some missing. The sample lists about 1.5 million clones, roughly 96% occurring once. From germline, CDR1 is MDHEN and CDR2 SYDVKM. V gave up 5 bases and J gave up 1 base; unmatched junction bases: 11. The CDR3 consists of 18 residues. The sample comprised naive CD4+ T cells sorted from blood. Documented subset: CD45RA+ positively selected. This clonotype was obtained from a man aged 25 to 40 in good health. The chain combines TRBV28 with TRBJ2-5, with 12 bases identical to TRBD2. CDR3 sequence: CASSGVTSGRLGQETQYF. The CDR3 bases are TGTGCCAGCAGTGGCGTGACTAGCGGGAGATTGGGCCAAGAGACCCAGTACTTC.